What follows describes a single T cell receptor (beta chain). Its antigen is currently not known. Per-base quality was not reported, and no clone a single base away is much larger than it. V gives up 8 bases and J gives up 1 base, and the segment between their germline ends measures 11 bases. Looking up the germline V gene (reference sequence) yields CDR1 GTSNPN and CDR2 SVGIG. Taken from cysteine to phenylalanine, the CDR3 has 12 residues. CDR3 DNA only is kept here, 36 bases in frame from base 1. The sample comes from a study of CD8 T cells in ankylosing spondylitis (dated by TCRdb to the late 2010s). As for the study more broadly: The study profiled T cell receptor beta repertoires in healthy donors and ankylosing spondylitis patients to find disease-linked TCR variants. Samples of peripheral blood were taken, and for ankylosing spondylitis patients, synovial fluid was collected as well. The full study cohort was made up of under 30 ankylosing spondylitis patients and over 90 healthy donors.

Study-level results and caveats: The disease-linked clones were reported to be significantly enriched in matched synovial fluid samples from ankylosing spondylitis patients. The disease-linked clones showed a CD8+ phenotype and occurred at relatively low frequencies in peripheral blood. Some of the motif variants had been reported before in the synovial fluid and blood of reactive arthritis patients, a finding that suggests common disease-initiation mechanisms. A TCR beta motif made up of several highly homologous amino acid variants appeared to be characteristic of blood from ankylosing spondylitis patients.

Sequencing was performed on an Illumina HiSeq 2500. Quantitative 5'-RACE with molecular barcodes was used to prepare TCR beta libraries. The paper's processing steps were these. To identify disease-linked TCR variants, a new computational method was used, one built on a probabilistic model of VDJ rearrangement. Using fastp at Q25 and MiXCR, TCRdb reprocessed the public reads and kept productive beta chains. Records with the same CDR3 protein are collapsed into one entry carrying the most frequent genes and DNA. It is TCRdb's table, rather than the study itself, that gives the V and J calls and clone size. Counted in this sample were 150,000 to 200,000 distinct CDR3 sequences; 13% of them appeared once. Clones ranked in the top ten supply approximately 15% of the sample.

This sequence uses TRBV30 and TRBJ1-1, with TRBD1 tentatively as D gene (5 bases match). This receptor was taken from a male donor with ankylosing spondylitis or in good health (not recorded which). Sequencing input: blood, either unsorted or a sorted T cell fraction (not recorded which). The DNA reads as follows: TGTGCCAGTGACAGTTGGAACACTGAAGCTTTCTTT. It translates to CASDSWNTEAFF. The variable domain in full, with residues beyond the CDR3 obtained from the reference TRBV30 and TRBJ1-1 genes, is SQTIHQWPATLVQPVGSPLSLECTVEGTSNPNLYWYRQAAGRGLQLLFYSVGIGQISSEVPQNLSASRPQDRQFILSSKKLLLSDSGFYLCASDSWNTEAFFGQGTRLTVV.